Listed below are T cell receptor beta chains from one sample, sequenced in a study of beta chain features in type 1 diabetes. Libraries were prepared by immunoSEQ multiplex PCR; TCRdb keeps only in-frame clonotypes and omits some of them. Of roughly 290,000 clones listed, approximately 16% are singletons. Sequencing was carried out using naive CD4+ T cells from blood. These receptor sequences come from a man aged 18 to 30 with type 1 diabetes. Both conserved end residues are part of each CDR3. D genes are given only for firm matches. Some rows mark clone size as missing; the rest say once, few, many or name a class of expanded clone.

few	TRBV5-4	-	TRBJ2-5	TGTGCCAGCAGCTCCGCAGGGTCCGCCCAAGAGACCCAGTACTTC	CASSSAGSAQETQYF
-	TRBV6-5	TRBD1	TRBJ2-3	TGTGCCAGCAGTTACTGGGGGACAGGGGGTACAGATACGCAGTATTTT	CASSYWGTGGTDTQYF
-	TRBV5-1	-	TRBJ2-5	TGCGCCAGCAGCTTGGCTGACTCTTGGGAGACCCAGTACTTC	CASSLADSWETQYF
few	TRBV7-9	-	TRBJ2-1	TGTGCCAGCAGCTCCTTCGCAGAGGCCTACAATGAGCAGTTCTTC	CASSSFAEAYNEQFF
few	TRBV7-9	-	TRBJ2-7	TGTGCCAGCAGCACCGACGGAGGTAACGAGCAGTACTTC	CASSTDGGNEQYF
-	TRBV29-1	-	TRBJ2-1	TGCAGCGTTACCACAGCACCATACAATGAGCAGTTCTTC	CSVTTAPYNEQFF
-	TRBV7-9	TRBD2	TRBJ2-7	TGTGCCAGCAGCATAACTAGCGTCTCCTACGAGCAGTACTTC	CASSITSVSYEQYF
few	TRBV19	-	TRBJ2-4	TGTGCCAGTAGTACACTCTCTGGGAAGGGGCTAGCCAAAAACATTCAGTACTTC	CASSTLSGKGLAKNIQYF
-	TRBV7-2	TRBD2	TRBJ2-1	TGTGCCAGCAGCTTAGTGGGGACTAGCGGCCTCTACAATGAGCAGTTCTTC	CASSLVGTSGLYNEQFF
-	TRBV7-2	-	TRBJ1-6	TGTGCCAGCAGCTTACACACCCAGAATTCACCCCTCCACTTT	CASSLHTQNSPLHF
few	TRBV5-1	-	TRBJ2-5	TGCGCCAGCAGTAGTGCGGGAAAATCGGAGACCCAGTACTTC	CASSSAGKSETQYF
-	TRBV7-8	TRBD1	TRBJ1-1	TGTGCCAGCAGCCACCGGACAGGGGAAATGAACACTGAAGCTTTCTTT	CASSHRTGEMNTEAFF
few	TRBV7-2	TRBD1	TRBJ2-7	TGTGCCAGCAGCCCCGACAGGGACGCCTCCTACGAGCAGTACTTC	CASSPDRDASYEQYF
few	TRBV5-4	TRBD1	TRBJ1-2	TGTGCCAGCAGCAAAAGGACCGGGACAGGGGACTATGGCTACACCTTC	CASSKRTGTGDYGYTF
-	TRBV4-3	TRBD1	TRBJ1-1	TGCGCCAGCAGCCAAACACAGGGGGGGAACACTGAAGCTTTCTTT	CASSQTQGGNTEAFF
few	TRBV7-2	-	TRBJ1-2	TGTGCCAGCAGCTTCTACATCCTGGGGAGCGCCGGGGGCTACACCTTC	CASSFYILGSAGGYTF
few	TRBV5-1	TRBD1	TRBJ2-7	TGCGCCAGCAGCTGGTCCCGGGACAGGTCCTACGAGCAGTACTTC	CASSWSRDRSYEQYF
few	TRBV6-1	-	TRBJ2-1	TGTGCCAGCAGTCAATCAGGGAATGAGCAGTTCTTC	CASSQSGNEQFF
few	TRBV4-3	-	TRBJ2-3	TGCGCCAGCAGCCAAGGTATCTACAGCACAGATACGCAGTATTTT	CASSQGIYSTDTQYF
few	TRBV6-6	-	TRBJ2-1	TGTGCCAGCAGTTACTCGGGTCGGGAGCGCAATGAGCAGTTCTTC	CASSYSGRERNEQFF
-	TRBV28	TRBD1	TRBJ2-1	TGTGCCAGCAGACAAGGACAGGGACGAAGCTTAGAGCAGTTCTTC	CASRQGQGRSLEQFF
few	TRBV28	-	TRBJ1-2	TGTGCCAGCAGTCCACGGAACTATGGCTACACCTTC	CASSPRNYGYTF
-	TRBV9	-	TRBJ1-2	TGTGCCAGCAGCGTAGCACAGTCCTATGGCTACACCTTC	CASSVAQSYGYTF
-	TRBV5-1	TRBD1	TRBJ2-5	TGCGCCAGCAGCTTGGCCATTCTGGACAGGGCCCCAGAGACCCAGTACTTC	CASSLAILDRAPETQYF
few	TRBV13	-	TRBJ1-6	TGTGCCAGCAGCCGACCCGCGGGACGGCGGAATTCACCCCTCCACTTT	CASSRPAGRRNSPLHF
few	TRBV9	-	TRBJ2-3	TGTGCCAGCAGCGTAGAAGAATCAGGAACGCAGTATTTT	CASSVEESGTQYF
few	TRBV19	-	TRBJ2-7	TGTGCCAGTAGTATCCGGGGGACAGCGGACCCTCCATCGCGTGAGCAGTACTTC	CASSIRGTADPPSREQYF
-	TRBV29-1	TRBD1	TRBJ1-2	TGCAGCGTTTGGCTGACAGGGGAGGGGGGCTACACCTTC	CSVWLTGEGGYTF
-	TRBV29-1	TRBD1	TRBJ2-3	TGCAGCGCACCGAGGACAGGGTGGACAGATACGCAGTATTTT	CSAPRTGWTDTQYF
few	TRBV2	-	TRBJ1-1	TGTGCCAGCACCCCGGAGGCTGTAGCTTTCTTT	CASTPEAVAFF
few	TRBV6-6	-	TRBJ2-6	TGTGCCAGCAGTCGTAGATACGGGGGGGCCAACGTCCTGACTTTC	CASSRRYGGANVLTF
-	TRBV28	-	TRBJ2-3	TGTGCCAGCAGAAGGGGGGATACGCAGTATTTT	CASRRGDTQYF
few	TRBV11-2	-	TRBJ2-3	TGTGCCAGCAGCTTGGGAGTGATCAAAGATACGCAGTATTTT	CASSLGVIKDTQYF
-	TRBV6-1	TRBD1	TRBJ2-3	TGTGCCAGCAGCTGGACAGGGGAGGACGATACGCAGTATTTT	CASSWTGEDDTQYF
few	TRBV6-6	TRBD1	TRBJ1-5	TGTGCCAGCAGTTCCGGACAGGGCCCAAGCAATCAGCCCCAGCATTTT	CASSSGQGPSNQPQHF
-	TRBV30	-	TRBJ1-1	TGTGCCTGGGCGAGGGTGGTAGGAGCTTTCTTT	CAWARVVGAFF
few	TRBV4-3	TRBD2	TRBJ2-1	TGCGCCAGCAGCCAACCGACTAGCGGGAGGACCAATGAGCAGTTCTTC	CASSQPTSGRTNEQFF
-	TRBV5-4	TRBD1	TRBJ1-1	TGTGCCAGCAGTTTCCCCAATTACAGGGGTAACACTGAAGCTTTCTTT	CASSFPNYRGNTEAFF
few	TRBV9	-	TRBJ1-4	TGTGCCAGCAGCGCGCCGGGACACAATGAAAAACTGTTTTTT	CASSAPGHNEKLFF
-	TRBV11-2	-	TRBJ2-3	TGTGCCAGCAGCTTAAGGTCCCAGGCCAGAAGCACAGATACGCAGTATTTT	CASSLRSQARSTDTQYF
few	TRBV30	-	TRBJ1-1	TGTGCCTGTGACACCCTCATGAACACTGAAGCTTTCTTT	CACDTLMNTEAFF
few	TRBV7-9	-	TRBJ2-6	TGTGCCACCCGACCGTCGAGGAGCTCTGGGGCCAACGTCCTGACTTTC	CATRPSRSSGANVLTF
-	TRBV28	TRBD1	TRBJ1-4	TGTGCCAGCAGTCGCGGGACAGCCTTTAATGAAAAACTGTTTTTT	CASSRGTAFNEKLFF
few	TRBV30	TRBD2	TRBJ2-7	TGTGCCTGTTCCCTAGCGGCAGCCTACGAGCAGTACTTC	CACSLAAAYEQYF
-	TRBV4-1	TRBD1	TRBJ1-1	TGCGCCAGCAGCCAAGAGATAAGGGACAGGGGAACTGAAGCTTTCTTT	CASSQEIRDRGTEAFF
few	TRBV4-1	-	TRBJ2-1	TGCGCCAGCAGCCAAGATTGGCACAATGAGCAGTTCTTC	CASSQDWHNEQFF
few	TRBV11-2	-	TRBJ1-2	TGTGCCAGCAGCCCTCTGACAGATCGAGGTGGCTACACCTTC	CASSPLTDRGGYTF
few	TRBV2	-	TRBJ1-2	TGTGCCAGCTCTGTTGCAGGGGTGGTGAGCGGCTACACCTTC	CASSVAGVVSGYTF
few	TRBV6-6	TRBD2	TRBJ2-1	TGTGCCAGCAGGCTCCCGGGGCGGGGGGGGTACAATGAGCAGTTCTTC	CASRLPGRGGYNEQFF
few	TRBV5-4	-	TRBJ2-7	TGTGCCAGCAGCTTGAGCCTGGGGGCTTACGAGCAGTACTTC	CASSLSLGAYEQYF
-	TRBV28	-	TRBJ1-2	TGTGCCAGCAGTTTAAACAGGAACTATGGCTACACCTTC	CASSLNRNYGYTF